The clone carrying this T cell receptor (beta chain) was seen only once. The V end lost 0 bases, the J end lost 7 bases, and 10 bases lay between the germline ends. CDR3 length equals 14 residues. Germline lookup yields CDR1 SEHNR and CDR2 FQNEAQ (reference sequence). Reverse transcription used roughly 0.5 to 1 ug RNA and random hexamers. Across 54 Vbeta and 13 Jbeta, TCR beta CDR3 was amplified with immunoSEQ multiplex PCR. TCRdb passed the immunoSEQ multiplex PCR reads through MiXCR, listing each CDR3 protein once. The data contain approximately 57,000 distinct CDR3 sequences, 95% of them singletons. This entry belongs to a study of CD8 T cells in Susac syndrome.

The chain combines TRBV7-9 with TRBJ2-1; no firm D call. Sequencing was performed on CD8+ T cells from PBMCs. This receptor was identified in a human donor with Susac syndrome. The DNA of the CDR3 is TGTGCCAGCAGCTTAGCGGACGGTCCAAATGAGCAGTTCTTC. This translates into CASSLADGPNEQFF. The full variable domain, in which reference TRBV7-9 and TRBJ2-1 provide the parts outside the CDR3, is DTGVSQNPRHKITKRGQNVTFRCDPISEHNRLYWYRQTLGQGPEFLTYFQNEAQLEKSRLLSDRFSAERPKGSFSTLEIQRTEQGDSAMYLCASSLADGPNEQFFGPGTRLTVL.